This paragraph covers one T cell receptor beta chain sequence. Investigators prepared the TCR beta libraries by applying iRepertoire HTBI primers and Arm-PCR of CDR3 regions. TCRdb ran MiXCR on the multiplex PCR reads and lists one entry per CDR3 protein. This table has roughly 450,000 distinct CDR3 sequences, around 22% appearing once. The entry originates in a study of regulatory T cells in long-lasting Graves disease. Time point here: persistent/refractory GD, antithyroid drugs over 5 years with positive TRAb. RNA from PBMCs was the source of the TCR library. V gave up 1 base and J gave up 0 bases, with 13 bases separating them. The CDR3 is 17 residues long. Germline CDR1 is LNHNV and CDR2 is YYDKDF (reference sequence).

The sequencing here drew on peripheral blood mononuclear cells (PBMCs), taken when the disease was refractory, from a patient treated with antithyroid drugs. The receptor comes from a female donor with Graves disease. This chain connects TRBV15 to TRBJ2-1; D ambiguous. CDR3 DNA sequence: TGTGCCACCAGCAGAGGTGGGGATACCAGCTCCTACAATGAGCAGTTCTTC. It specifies CATSRGGDTSSYNEQFF.